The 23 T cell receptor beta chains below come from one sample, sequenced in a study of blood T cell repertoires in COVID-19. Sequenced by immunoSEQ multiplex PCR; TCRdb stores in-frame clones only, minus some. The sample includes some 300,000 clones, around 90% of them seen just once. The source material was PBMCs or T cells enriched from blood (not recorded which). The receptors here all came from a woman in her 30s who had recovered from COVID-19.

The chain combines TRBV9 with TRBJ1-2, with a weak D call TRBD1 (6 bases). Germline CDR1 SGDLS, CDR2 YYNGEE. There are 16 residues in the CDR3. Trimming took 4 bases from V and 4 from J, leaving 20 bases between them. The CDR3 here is CASSHRDTDDVYGYTF. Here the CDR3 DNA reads TGTGCCAGCAGCCACCGGGACACCGACGATGTCTATGGCTACACCTTC.

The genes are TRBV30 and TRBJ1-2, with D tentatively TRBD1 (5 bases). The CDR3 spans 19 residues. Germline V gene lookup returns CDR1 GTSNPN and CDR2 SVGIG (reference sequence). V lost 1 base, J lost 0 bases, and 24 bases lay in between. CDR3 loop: CAWSASNGRGLISNYGYTF. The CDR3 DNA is TGTGCCTGGAGTGCTTCTAACGGGAGGGGCTTAATCTCTAACTATGGCTACACCTTC.

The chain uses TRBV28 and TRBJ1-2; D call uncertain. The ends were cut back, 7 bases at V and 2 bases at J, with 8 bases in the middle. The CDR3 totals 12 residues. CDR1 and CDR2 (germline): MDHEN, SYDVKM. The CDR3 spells CASNNVNYGYTF. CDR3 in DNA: TGTGCCAGCAACAATGTAAACTATGGCTACACCTTC.

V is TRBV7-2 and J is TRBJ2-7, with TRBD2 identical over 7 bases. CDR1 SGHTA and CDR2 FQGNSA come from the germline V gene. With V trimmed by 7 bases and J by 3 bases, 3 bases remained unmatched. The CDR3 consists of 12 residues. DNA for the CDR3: TGTGCCAGCACAAGCGGGGTCTACGAGCAGTACTTC. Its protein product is CASTSGVYEQYF.

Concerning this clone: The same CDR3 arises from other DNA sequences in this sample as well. CDR3 region: CASGQGYGYTF. The CDR3 DNA reads TGTGCCAGTGGGCAGGGGTATGGCTACACCTTC. This chain connects TRBV19 to TRBJ1-2; possibly TRBD1 for D (6 bases). Germline CDR1 LNHDA, CDR2 SQIVND (reference sequence). Trimming removed 8 bases from V and 5 bases from J, with 9 bases in between. This CDR3 has 11 amino acids.

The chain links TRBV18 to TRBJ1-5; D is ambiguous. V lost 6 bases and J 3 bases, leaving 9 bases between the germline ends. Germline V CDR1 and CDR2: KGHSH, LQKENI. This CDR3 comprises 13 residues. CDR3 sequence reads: CASSPSLNQPQHF. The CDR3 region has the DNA TGTGCCAGCTCTCCCTCTCTCAATCAGCCCCAGCATTTT.

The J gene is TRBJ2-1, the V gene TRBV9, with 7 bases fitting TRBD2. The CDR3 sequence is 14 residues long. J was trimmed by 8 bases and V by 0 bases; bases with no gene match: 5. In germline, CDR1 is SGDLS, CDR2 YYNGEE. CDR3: CASSVAPGRDEQFF. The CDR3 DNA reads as TGTGCCAGCAGCGTAGCCCCAGGGAGGGATGAGCAGTTCTTC. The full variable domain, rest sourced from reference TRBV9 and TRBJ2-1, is DSGVTQTPKHLITATGQRVTLRCSPRSGDLSVYWYQQSLDQGLQFLIQYYNGEERAKGNILERFSAQQFPDLHSELNLSSLELGDSALYFCASSVAPGRDEQFFGPGTRLTVL.

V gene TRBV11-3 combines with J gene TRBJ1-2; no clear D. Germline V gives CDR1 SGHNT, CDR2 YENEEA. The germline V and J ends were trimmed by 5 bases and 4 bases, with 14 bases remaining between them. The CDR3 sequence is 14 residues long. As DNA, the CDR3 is TGTGCCAGCAGCCAACGAGACTCCTTCTATGGCTACACCTTC. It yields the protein CASSQRDSFYGYTF. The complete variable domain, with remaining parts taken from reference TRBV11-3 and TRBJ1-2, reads EAGVVQSPRYKIIEKKQPVAFWCNPISGHNTLYWYLQNLGQGPELLIRYENEEAVDDSQLPKDRFSAERLKGVDSTLKIQPAELGDSAVYLCASSQRDSFYGYTFGSGTRLTVV.

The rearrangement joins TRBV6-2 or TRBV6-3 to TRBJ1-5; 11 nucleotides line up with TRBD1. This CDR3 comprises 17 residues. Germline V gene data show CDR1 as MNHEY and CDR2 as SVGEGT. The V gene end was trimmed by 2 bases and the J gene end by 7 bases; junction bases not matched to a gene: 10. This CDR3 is CASSYSSRTGGRQPQHF. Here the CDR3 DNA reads TGTGCCAGCAGTTACAGCTCCCGGACAGGGGGCCGGCAGCCCCAGCATTTT.

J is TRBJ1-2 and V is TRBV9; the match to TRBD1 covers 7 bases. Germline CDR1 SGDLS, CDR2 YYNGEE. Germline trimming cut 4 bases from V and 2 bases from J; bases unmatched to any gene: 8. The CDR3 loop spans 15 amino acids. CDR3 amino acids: CASSLRSDRNYGYTF. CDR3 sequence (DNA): TGTGCCAGCAGCCTTCGATCGGACAGGAACTATGGCTACACCTTC.

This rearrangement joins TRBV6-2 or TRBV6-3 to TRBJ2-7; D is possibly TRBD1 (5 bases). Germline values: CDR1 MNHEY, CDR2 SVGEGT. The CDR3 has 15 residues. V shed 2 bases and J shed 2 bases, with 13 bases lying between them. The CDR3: CASSYPRRQTYEQYF. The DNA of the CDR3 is TGTGCCAGCAGTTACCCCCGCCGACAGACCTACGAGCAGTACTTC.

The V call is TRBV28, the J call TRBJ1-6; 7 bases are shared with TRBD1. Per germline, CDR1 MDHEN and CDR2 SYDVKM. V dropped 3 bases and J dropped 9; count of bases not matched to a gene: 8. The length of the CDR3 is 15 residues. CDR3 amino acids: CASSFFRGGGSPLHF. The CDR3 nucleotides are TGTGCCAGCAGTTTTTTCAGAGGGGGCGGTTCACCCCTCCACTTT.

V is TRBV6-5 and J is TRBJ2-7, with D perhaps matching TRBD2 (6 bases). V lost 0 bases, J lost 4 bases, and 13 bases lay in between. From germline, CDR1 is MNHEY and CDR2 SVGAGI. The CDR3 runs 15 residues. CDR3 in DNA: TGTGCCAGCAGTTACTCGGCTAGCGTTGCATACGAGCAGTACTTC. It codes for CASSYSASVAYEQYF.

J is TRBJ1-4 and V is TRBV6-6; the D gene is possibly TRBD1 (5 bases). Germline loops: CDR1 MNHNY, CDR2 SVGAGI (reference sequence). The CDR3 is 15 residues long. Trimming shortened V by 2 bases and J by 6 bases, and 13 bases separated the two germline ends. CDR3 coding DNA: TGTGCCAGCAGTTACGGGCAGACAGCTTATGAAAAACTGTTTTTT. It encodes CASSYGQTAYEKLFF.

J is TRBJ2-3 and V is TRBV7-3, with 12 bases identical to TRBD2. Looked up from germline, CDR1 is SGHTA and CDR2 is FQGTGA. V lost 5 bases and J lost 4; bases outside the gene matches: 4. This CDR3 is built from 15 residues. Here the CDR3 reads CASSLAGGRADTQYF. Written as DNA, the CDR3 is TGTGCCAGCAGCCTAGCGGGGGGGCGGGCAGATACGCAGTATTTT.

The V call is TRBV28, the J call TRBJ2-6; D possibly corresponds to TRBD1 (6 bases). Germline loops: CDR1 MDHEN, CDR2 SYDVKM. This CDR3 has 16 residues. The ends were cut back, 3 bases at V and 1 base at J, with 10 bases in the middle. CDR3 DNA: TGTGCCAGCAGTTTGACAGGTCTTTCTGGGGCCAACGTCCTGACTTTC. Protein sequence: CASSLTGLSGANVLTF.

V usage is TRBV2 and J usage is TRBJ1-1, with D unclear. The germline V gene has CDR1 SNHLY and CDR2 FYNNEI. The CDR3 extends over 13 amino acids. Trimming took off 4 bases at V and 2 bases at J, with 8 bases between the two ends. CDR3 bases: TGTGCCAGCAGTGGTATAGTTAACACTGAAGCTTTCTTT. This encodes CASSGIVNTEAFF. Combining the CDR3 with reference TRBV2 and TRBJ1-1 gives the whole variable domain EPEVTQTPSHQVTQMGQEVILRCVPISNHLYFYWYRQILGQKVEFLVSFYNNEISEKSEIFDDQFSVERPDGSNFTLKIRSTKLEDSAMYFCASSGIVNTEAFFGQGTRLTVV.

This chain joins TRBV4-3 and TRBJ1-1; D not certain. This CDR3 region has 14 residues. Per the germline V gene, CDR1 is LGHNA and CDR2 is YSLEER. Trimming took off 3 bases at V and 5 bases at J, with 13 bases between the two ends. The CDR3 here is CASSQGVSMTEAFF. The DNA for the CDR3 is TGCGCCAGCAGCCAGGGCGTCAGTATGACTGAAGCTTTCTTT.

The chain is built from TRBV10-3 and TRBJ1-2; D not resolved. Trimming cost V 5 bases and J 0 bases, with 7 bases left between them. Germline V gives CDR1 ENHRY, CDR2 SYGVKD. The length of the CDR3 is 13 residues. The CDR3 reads CAISPGTNYGYTF. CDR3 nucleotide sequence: TGTGCCATCAGTCCGGGGACTAACTATGGCTACACCTTC.

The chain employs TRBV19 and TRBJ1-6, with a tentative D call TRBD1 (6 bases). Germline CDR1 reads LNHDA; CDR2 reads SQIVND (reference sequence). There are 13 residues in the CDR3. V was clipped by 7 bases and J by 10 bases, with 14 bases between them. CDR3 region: CASNGRGESPLHF. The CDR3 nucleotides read TGTGCCAGTAATGGCAGGGGAGAATCACCCCTCCACTTT. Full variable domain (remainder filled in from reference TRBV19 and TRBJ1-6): DGGITQSPKYLFRKEGQNVTLSCEQNLNHDAMYWYRQDPGQGLRLIYYSQIVNDFQKGDIAEGYSVSREKKESFPLTVTSAQKNPTAFYLCASNGRGESPLHFGNGTRLTVT.

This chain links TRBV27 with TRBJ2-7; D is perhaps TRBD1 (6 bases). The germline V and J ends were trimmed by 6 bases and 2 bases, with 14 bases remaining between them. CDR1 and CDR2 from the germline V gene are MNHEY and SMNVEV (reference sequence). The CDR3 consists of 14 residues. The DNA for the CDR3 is TGTGCCAGCAGGCCACAGGGATCTACCTACGAGCAGTACTTC. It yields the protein CASRPQGSTYEQYF.

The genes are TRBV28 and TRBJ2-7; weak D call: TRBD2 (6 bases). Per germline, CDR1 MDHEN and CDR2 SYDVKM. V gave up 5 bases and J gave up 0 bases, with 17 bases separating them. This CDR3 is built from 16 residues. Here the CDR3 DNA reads TGTGCCAGCAGTATGGAAAAGGAGGGCGTCTCCTACGAGCAGTACTTC. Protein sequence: CASSMEKEGVSYEQYF.

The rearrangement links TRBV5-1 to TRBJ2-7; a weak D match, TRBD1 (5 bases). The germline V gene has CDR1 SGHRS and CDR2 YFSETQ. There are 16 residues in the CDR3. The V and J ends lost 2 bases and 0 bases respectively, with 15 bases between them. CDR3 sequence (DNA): TGCGCCAGCAGCTTCACAGGCCCTCCAAACTCCTACGAGCAGTACTTC. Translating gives CASSFTGPPNSYEQYF.